The clone carrying this T cell receptor beta chain has just a few counts. This entry comes from a study of breast tumors, draining lymph nodes, adjacent tissues. The lymph nodes were axillary draining lymph nodes from breast cancer patients. MiXCR was run by TCRdb on the multiplex PCR reads, yielding one entry per CDR3 protein. The repertoire consists of 100,000 to 150,000 distinct CDR3 sequences, with 20% occurring once and the leading ten covering 3.5% to 4.5%. V gave up 5 bases and J gave up 6 bases, with 13 bases separating them. The CDR3 length is 13 residues. Germline V gene sequence: CDR1 SGHDT, CDR2 YYEEEE.

The rearrangement links TRBV5-6 to TRBJ2-3; D possibly corresponds to TRBD2 (5 bases). The sample comprised axillary lymph node tissue. The clonotype originates from a female donor with breast cancer. Some clones in this sample may be carry-over from other donors' samples. The CDR3 sequence is CASSHTSSDTQYF. As DNA, the CDR3 is TGTGCCAGCAGTCATACTAGTTCGGATACGCAGTATTTT.